This T cell receptor beta chain stems from a study of patients and donors after allogeneic stem cell transplantation. The CDR3 extends over 14 amino acids. Germline loops: CDR1 LNHNV, CDR2 YYDKDF (reference sequence). The V and J ends lost 5 bases and 0 bases respectively, with 7 bases between them. TCRdb fed the RT-PCR reads into MiXCR, producing one record per CDR3 protein. The table lists about a million distinct CDR3 sequences, more than 15% of them singletons. This clonotype came up a few times. The genes are TRBV15 and TRBJ1-4; D not resolved. Sequences were obtained from blood, either unsorted or a sorted T cell fraction (not recorded which). This receptor was obtained from a human donor who was either an allogeneic HSCT recipient or a stem cell or donor lymphocyte infusion donor (not recorded which). It is not recorded whose cells these are; they may come from a transplant donor. CDR3 DNA: TGTGCCACCAGCGACCCTACAACTAATGAAAAACTGTTTTTT. Translating gives CATSDPTTNEKLFF. Together with reference TRBV15 and TRBJ1-4, the CDR3 gives the full variable domain: DAMVIQNPRYQVTQFGKPVTLSCSQTLNHNVMYWYQQKSSQAPKLLFHYYDKDFNNEADTPDNFQSRRPNTSFCFLDIRSPGLGDTAMYLCATSDPTTNEKLFFGSGTQLSVL.